This is a list of T cell receptor beta chains from one sample in a study of T-cell reconstitution after alpha-beta-depleted transplantation in children. TCRdb re-analysed the PCR reads in MiXCR, keeping a single row per CDR3 protein. The sample consists of around 370,000 distinct CDR3 sequences, 10% of them appearing once. The input for sequencing was PBMCs from the stem cell graft donor, taken from the stem cell graft. The receptor source for this set is a human donor who donated a stem cell graft to a child with acute lymphoblastic leukemia. The CDR3 runs from the conserved cysteine through the conserved F or W. D genes are given only for firm matches. Only some rows state a clone size, as once, few, many or a class for expanded clones.

d_gene	v_gene	abundance	j_gene	CDR3nt	CDR3aa
TRBD2	TRBV20-1	many	TRBJ2-1	TGCAGTCTTTACGCTCCCCCACGCGGGAGAATGGCGTACAATGAGCAGTTCTTC	CSLYAPPRGRMAYNEQFF
-	TRBV28	-	TRBJ2-7	TGTGCCAGCAGCCCTACGGGGTCGTTGTACGAGCAGTACTTC	CASSPTGSLYEQYF
TRBD2	TRBV10-3	few	TRBJ2-1	TGTGCCATCAACGAGGGACTAGCTAACAATGAGCAGTTCTTC	CAINEGLANNEQFF
-	TRBV7-2	few	TRBJ1-2	TGTGCCAGCAGCCGCTGGGGGGGGGGCTATGGCTACACCTTC	CASSRWGGGYGYTF
TRBD1	TRBV10-3	few	TRBJ2-7	TGTGCCATCAGGACCGACAGGGGTGGGGACTACGAGCAGTACTTC	CAIRTDRGGDYEQYF
TRBD1	TRBV7-8	-	TRBJ2-1	TGTGCCAGCAGCGGAAACGGACAGGTTAGCTCCTACAATGAGCAGTTCTTC	CASSGNGQVSSYNEQFF
-	TRBV3-1	few	TRBJ1-1	TGTGCCAGCAGCCTAACAGTAGGGGCCGGGAACACTGAAGCTTTCTTT	CASSLTVGAGNTEAFF
-	TRBV3-1	-	TRBJ1-3	TGTGCCAGCAGCCAAGATAACTTAGGGACATTAGGAAACACCATATATTTT	CASSQDNLGTLGNTIYF
TRBD1	TRBV12-3/TRBV12-4	few	TRBJ2-1	TGTGCCAGCAGACCGACAGGGAGCAATGAGCAGTTCTTC	CASRPTGSNEQFF
-	TRBV12-3/TRBV12-4	-	TRBJ2-7	TGTGCCAGCAGTTTGAACAGGGTCATTGACGAGCAGTACTTC	CASSLNRVIDEQYF
-	TRBV3-1	-	TRBJ1-6	TGTGCCAGCAGCCCCCAGACAGATAATTCACCCCTCCACTTT	CASSPQTDNSPLHF
TRBD1	TRBV6-1	-	TRBJ1-2	TGTGCCAGCAGTCCGCGGACAGGGGCCCTGGCATTTAACTATGGCTACACCTTC	CASSPRTGALAFNYGYTF
-	TRBV20-1	few	TRBJ2-6	TGCAGTGGGCGGGGATGGGGGGCCAACGTCCTGACTTTC	CSGRGWGANVLTF
-	TRBV7-2	few	TRBJ2-3	TGTGCCAGCAGCTTAGCGCTAGGACTCGCGCGTTCTACTAGCACAGATACGCAGTATTTT	CASSLALGLARSTSTDTQYF
TRBD1	TRBV5-1	few	TRBJ1-5	TGCGCCAGCAGCCGCAGGGGGCTTGAGGGGCCCCAGCATTTT	CASSRRGLEGPQHF
-	TRBV6-5	-	TRBJ1-2	TGTGCCAGCAGTTTCATCACACGGACTAACTATGGCTACACCTTC	CASSFITRTNYGYTF
TRBD2	TRBV5-1	few	TRBJ2-5	TGCGCCAGCAGCTTGTTAGAGAAAGCGGGAGCAGGGGAGACCCAGTACTTC	CASSLLEKAGAGETQYF
TRBD1	TRBV20-1	few	TRBJ2-7	TGCAGTGCTAGAGATCCGGGGACAGGGTACGAGCAGTACTTC	CSARDPGTGYEQYF
TRBD1	TRBV28	few	TRBJ1-6	TGTGCCAGCAACACTAGGACCGGGACAGCTAATTCACCCCTCCACTTT	CASNTRTGTANSPLHF
-	TRBV27	few	TRBJ2-7	TGTGCCAGCAATGGGCCCGGCCGCTACGAGCAGTACTTC	CASNGPGRYEQYF
-	TRBV7-9	few	TRBJ1-3	TGTGCCAGCAGCTTAGTAAATATGGAGTCAAGCTCTGGAAACACCATATATTTT	CASSLVNMESSSGNTIYF
-	TRBV28	few	TRBJ2-1	TGTGCCAGCACCATAGTAGGAGCGCTCAATGAGCAGTTCTTC	CASTIVGALNEQFF
-	TRBV4-2	few	TRBJ2-4	TGTGCCAGCAGCCAAGATCGCGGGGGCCCAAACATTCAGTACTTC	CASSQDRGGPNIQYF
TRBD1	TRBV19	-	TRBJ1-5	TGTGCCAGTGCACCCCCAGGGGGCAGGGGCAATCAGCCCCAGCATTTT	CASAPPGGRGNQPQHF
-	TRBV5-1	-	TRBJ2-7	TGCGCCAGCAGCTTGTCTGGGGCCAGTCGTGGGGAGCAGTACTTC	CASSLSGASRGEQYF
-	TRBV6-5	-	TRBJ1-6	TGTGCCAGCAGTTACGGTGGGGAAAATTCACCCCTCCACTTT	CASSYGGENSPLHF
TRBD2	TRBV6-5	-	TRBJ2-3	TGTGCCAGCAGTTACTACCCCCTGGTTGCGGGAGGCACAGATACGCAGTATTTT	CASSYYPLVAGGTDTQYF
-	TRBV12-3/TRBV12-4	few	TRBJ1-3	TGTGCCAGCAGCCCCGGCGCAGGGCGGGGAAACACCATATATTTT	CASSPGAGRGNTIYF
-	TRBV28	-	TRBJ2-5	TGTGCCAGCAGTCCCTACCGGGGCAGCCAAGAGACCCAGTACTTC	CASSPYRGSQETQYF
TRBD1	TRBV12-3/TRBV12-4	few	TRBJ1-2	TGTGCCAGCAGTCCAACGGATCCAGGGGGCGTAGGGTTTCGCTACACCTTC	CASSPTDPGGVGFRYTF
TRBD2	TRBV11-2	-	TRBJ2-1	TGTGCCAGCAGCATTGCTAGCGGGTCCTACAATGAGCAGTTCTTC	CASSIASGSYNEQFF
-	TRBV5-1	-	TRBJ2-3	TGCGCCAGCAGACCAATTCTACAATTCGGCATAGGGCCTAGCACAGATACGCAGTATTTT	CASRPILQFGIGPSTDTQYF
-	TRBV28	many	TRBJ1-1	TGTGCCAGCAGTGTCCAGGGGAGGGTCACTGAAGCTTTCTTT	CASSVQGRVTEAFF
-	TRBV5-1	-	TRBJ2-5	TGCGCCAGCAGCTTCGACCTTCTAGCTACGGTAGAGACCCAGTACTTC	CASSFDLLATVETQYF
-	TRBV30	-	TRBJ1-1	TGTGCCTGGAGTGTCCCCGAACTGAACACTGAAGCTTTCTTT	CAWSVPELNTEAFF
-	TRBV4-2	few	TRBJ2-3	TGTGCCAGCAGCCAAGATCTGGTCGCGGGTGCCCCCCTAGCAGATACGCAGTATTTT	CASSQDLVAGAPLADTQYF
-	TRBV2	-	TRBJ2-3	TGTGCCAGCAGTGAATTCCCAGATACGCAGTATTTT	CASSEFPDTQYF
TRBD1	TRBV4-1	-	TRBJ1-2	TGCGCCAGCAGCCAGGACCGGGACAGAGGAGGCTACACCTTC	CASSQDRDRGGYTF
-	TRBV20-1	few	TRBJ1-1	TGCAGTGCTAGAGTGCCCAGGGGGAACACTGAAGCTTTCTTT	CSARVPRGNTEAFF
TRBD1	TRBV5-1	-	TRBJ2-7	TGCGCCAGCAGCCACGGACAGGGGGTCGACGAGCAGTACTTC	CASSHGQGVDEQYF
-	TRBV5-1	-	TRBJ2-1	TGCGCCAGCAGCCCTACAGGAATTCAATACAATGAGCAGTTCTTC	CASSPTGIQYNEQFF
-	TRBV3-1	many	TRBJ2-5	TGTGCCAGCAGCCAAGAATTCAATCAAGAGACCCAGTACTTC	CASSQEFNQETQYF
-	TRBV7-2	-	TRBJ2-1	TGTGCCAGCAGGGGGGTCAGTTGGGATGAGCAGTTCTTC	CASRGVSWDEQFF
TRBD1	TRBV7-9	-	TRBJ1-3	TGTGCCAGCAGGACAGGGACTCTCTTAAACACCATATATTTT	CASRTGTLLNTIYF
-	TRBV11-2	many	TRBJ2-5	TGTGCCAGCAGCCCCAGGGGGGGCGTTCAAGAGACCCAGTACTTC	CASSPRGGVQETQYF
-	TRBV3-1	-	TRBJ1-2	TGTGCCAGCAGCCGAGGGGAGTCGAACTATGGCTACACCTTC	CASSRGESNYGYTF
-	TRBV7-6	few	TRBJ2-1	TGTGCCAGCAGCCCCCATCATACTTTGAACGAGCAGTTCTTC	CASSPHHTLNEQFF
-	TRBV4-1	-	TRBJ2-2	TGCGCCAGCAGCCAGCCCCTGAGAAGGGCTGGAAAGAGCCCCGGGGAGCTGTTTTTT	CASSQPLRRAGKSPGELFF
-	TRBV5-1	-	TRBJ2-3	TGCGCCAGCAGCTATAGCGGAGTGAGCACAGATACGCAGTATTTT	CASSYSGVSTDTQYF
TRBD1	TRBV7-9	few	TRBJ2-5	TGTGCCAGCAGCTTCCCCCCTCAGGGGGCCTATGAGACCCAGTACTTC	CASSFPPQGAYETQYF
TRBD1	TRBV19	-	TRBJ1-1	TGTGCCAGTAGTATAGGTCCGGGACAGGGTTGGCGGGCGATCACTGAAGCTTTCTTT	CASSIGPGQGWRAITEAFF
-	TRBV30	-	TRBJ2-1	TGTGCCTGGACGGCGTGGGATGAGCAGTTCTTC	CAWTAWDEQFF
-	TRBV18	-	TRBJ2-4	TGTGCCAGCTCACCAGGGGATGGGGCCAAAAACATTCAGTACTTC	CASSPGDGAKNIQYF